This T cell receptor beta chain came from a study of response to subunit inactivated influenza vaccine. This clonotype occurred many times. The antigen remains unidentified. Study-level findings and limits: After each seasonal influenza vaccination, few new T cells are recruited, the authors suggested.

TCRdb recomputed calls from the RT-PCR reads with MiXCR, one row per CDR3 protein. The repertoire holds around 570,000 distinct CDR3 sequences, 7.6% seen once, with roughly 13% in the top ten. The V gene's germline CDR1 is DFQATT and CDR2 SNEGSKA (reference sequence). V was clipped by 0 bases and J by 15 bases, with 18 bases between them. The CDR3 spans 13 residues. The sequence was obtained from a man between 45 and 75 years old who received an inactivated influenza vaccine. Sequenced material: PBMCs from blood, taken 23 months after vaccination. The rearrangement joins TRBV20-1 to TRBJ2-1; D is ambiguous. DNA of the CDR3: TGCAGTGCTAGAGATTTTGAATCTTTATTCGCGTTCTTC. Residues: CSARDFESLFAFF.